These 4 T cell receptor beta chains share one sample of origin, sequenced in a study of blood T cell repertoires in COVID-19. The table came from immunoSEQ multiplex PCR; TCRdb's copy has only in-frame clones and leaves some out. The profile shows about 160,000 clones, roughly 73% of them singletons. Material: peripheral blood. These receptors originate from a man aged 70 or older with acute or convalescent COVID-19.

V gene TRBV5-1 combines with J gene TRBJ2-5, with D possibly matching TRBD2 (5 bases). The length of the CDR3 is 14 residues. Trimming stripped 1 base from V and 0 bases from J, with 7 bases between. In germline, CDR1 is SGHRS, CDR2 YFSETQ. In DNA, the CDR3 is TGCGCCAGCAGCTTGTACGGGGACCAAGAGACCCAGTACTTC. Residues: CASSLYGDQETQYF.

This rearrangement joins TRBV6-5 to TRBJ2-2; D might be TRBD1 (6 bases). This CDR3 has 12 amino acids. CDR1 and CDR2 from the germline V gene are MNHEY and SVGAGI. The V end lost 11 bases, the J end lost 4 bases, and 11 bases lay between the germline ends. CDR3 nucleotide sequence: TGTGCCGGCGACAGGCCCACCGGGGAGCTGTTTTTT. It codes for CAGDRPTGELFF.

The chain is built from TRBV28 and TRBJ1-5; D unclear. The CDR3 sequence is 14 residues long. Germline loops: CDR1 MDHEN, CDR2 SYDVKM. V lost 7 bases, J lost 9 bases, and 19 bases lay in between. This CDR3 is CASTISVFSGPQHF. The CDR3 DNA reads as TGTGCCAGCACCATCTCCGTCTTTTCGGGGCCCCAGCATTTT.

The genes are TRBV19 and TRBJ1-1, with D perhaps matching TRBD1 (6 bases). This CDR3 region has 14 residues. V shed 3 bases and J shed 4 bases, with 12 bases lying between them. The germline gives CDR1 LNHDA, CDR2 SQIVND (reference sequence). CDR3 loop: CASSMQGGGTEAFF. The CDR3 coding sequence is TGTGCCAGTAGTATGCAGGGAGGGGGCACTGAAGCTTTCTTT.